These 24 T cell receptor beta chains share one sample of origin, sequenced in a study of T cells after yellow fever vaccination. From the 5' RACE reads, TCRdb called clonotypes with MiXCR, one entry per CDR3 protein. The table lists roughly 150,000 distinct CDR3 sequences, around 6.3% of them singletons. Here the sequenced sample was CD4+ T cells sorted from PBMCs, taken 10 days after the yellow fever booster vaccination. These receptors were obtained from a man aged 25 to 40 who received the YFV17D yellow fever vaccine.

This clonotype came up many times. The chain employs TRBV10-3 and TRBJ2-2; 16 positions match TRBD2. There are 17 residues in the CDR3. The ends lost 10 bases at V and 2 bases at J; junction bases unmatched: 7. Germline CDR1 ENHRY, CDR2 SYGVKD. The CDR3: CATTGTSGRDNTGELFF. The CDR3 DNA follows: TGTGCCACGACCGGGACTAGCGGGAGGGACAACACCGGGGAGCTGTTTTTT.

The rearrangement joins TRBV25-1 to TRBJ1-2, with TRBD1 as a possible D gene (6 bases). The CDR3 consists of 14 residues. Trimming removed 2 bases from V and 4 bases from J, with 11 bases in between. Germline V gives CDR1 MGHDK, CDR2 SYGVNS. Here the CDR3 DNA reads TGTGCCAGCAGTGAAGGGGGCCGCGGCTATGGCTACACCTTC. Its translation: CASSEGGRGYGYTF.

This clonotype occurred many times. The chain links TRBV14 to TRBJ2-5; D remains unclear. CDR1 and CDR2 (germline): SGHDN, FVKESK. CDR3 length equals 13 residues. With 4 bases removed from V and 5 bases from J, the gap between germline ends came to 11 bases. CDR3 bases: TGTGCCAGCAGCCTGGACCCCCGGGAGACCCAGTACTTC. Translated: CASSLDPRETQYF.

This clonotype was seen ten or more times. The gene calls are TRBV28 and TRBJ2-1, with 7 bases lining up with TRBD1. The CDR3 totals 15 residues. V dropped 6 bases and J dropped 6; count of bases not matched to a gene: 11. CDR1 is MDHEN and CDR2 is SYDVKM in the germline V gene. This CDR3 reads CASRPAGGEVNEQFF. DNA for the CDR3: TGTGCCAGCAGACCGGCAGGGGGTGAGGTCAATGAGCAGTTCTTC.

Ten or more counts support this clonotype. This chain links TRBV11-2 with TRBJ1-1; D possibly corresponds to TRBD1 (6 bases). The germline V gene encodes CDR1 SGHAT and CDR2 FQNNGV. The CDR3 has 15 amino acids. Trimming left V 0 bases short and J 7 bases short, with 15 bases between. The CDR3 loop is CASSLEGARFNEAFF. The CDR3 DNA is TGTGCCAGCAGCTTAGAGGGGGCTAGGTTTAATGAAGCTTTCTTT.

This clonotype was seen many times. The CDR3 DNA sequence: TGTGCCAGCAGCTTCCTCCTCCCGAACACTGAAGCTTTCTTT. As protein: CASSFLLPNTEAFF. V and J are TRBV7-8 and TRBJ1-1, with D unclear. Trimming left V 3 bases short and J 1 base short, with 9 bases between. There are 14 residues in the CDR3. Germline CDR1 is SGHVS and CDR2 is FQNEAQ. The variable domain in full, with the rest retrieved from reference TRBV7-8 and TRBJ1-1, is GAGVSQSPRYKVAKRGQDVALRCDPISGHVSLFWYQQALGQGPEFLTYFQNEAQLDKSGLPSDRFFAERPEGSVSTLKIQRTQQEDSAVYLCASSFLLPNTEAFFGQGTRLTVV.

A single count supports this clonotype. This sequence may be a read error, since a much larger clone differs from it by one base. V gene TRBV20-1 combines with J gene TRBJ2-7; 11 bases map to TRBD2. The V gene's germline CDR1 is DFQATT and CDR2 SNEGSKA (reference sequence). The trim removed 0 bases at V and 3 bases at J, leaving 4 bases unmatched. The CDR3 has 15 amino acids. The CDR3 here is CSARDTGTSGYEQYF. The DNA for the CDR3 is TGCAGTGCTAGAGATACGGGGACTAGCGGCTACGAGCAGTACTTC.

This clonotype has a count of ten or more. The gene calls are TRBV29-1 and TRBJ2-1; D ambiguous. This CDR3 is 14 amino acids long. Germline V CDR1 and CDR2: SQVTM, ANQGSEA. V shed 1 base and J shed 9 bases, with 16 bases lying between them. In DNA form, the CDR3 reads TGCAGCGTTGAAGTGAACTCCCATTTTGGTGAGCAGTTCTTC. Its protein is CSVEVNSHFGEQFF.

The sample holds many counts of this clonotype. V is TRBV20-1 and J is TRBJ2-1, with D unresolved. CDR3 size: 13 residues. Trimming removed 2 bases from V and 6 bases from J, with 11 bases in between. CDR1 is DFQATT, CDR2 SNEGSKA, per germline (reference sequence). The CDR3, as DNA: TGCAGTGCTAGATTTGTTCGTGGCAATGAGCAGTTCTTC. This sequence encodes CSARFVRGNEQFF.

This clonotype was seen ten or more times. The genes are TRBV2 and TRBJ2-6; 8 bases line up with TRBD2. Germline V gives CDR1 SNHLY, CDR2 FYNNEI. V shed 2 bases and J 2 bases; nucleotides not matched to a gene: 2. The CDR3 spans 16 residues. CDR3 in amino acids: CASSESGGAGANVLTF. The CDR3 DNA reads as TGTGCCAGCAGTGAATCCGGGGGGGCTGGGGCCAACGTCCTGACTTTC.

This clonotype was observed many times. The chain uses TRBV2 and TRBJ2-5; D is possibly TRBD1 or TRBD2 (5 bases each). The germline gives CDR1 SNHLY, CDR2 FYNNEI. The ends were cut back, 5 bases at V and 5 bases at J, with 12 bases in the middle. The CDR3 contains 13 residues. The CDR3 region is CASSPQGRETQYF. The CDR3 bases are TGTGCCAGCAGTCCCCAGGGACGGGAGACCCAGTACTTC.

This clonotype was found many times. As DNA, the CDR3 is TGTGCCAGCAGCCCCCGACGGTTACCTTACAATGAGCAGTTCTTC. As protein: CASSPRRLPYNEQFF. This sequence joins TRBV7-9 and TRBJ2-1; D uncertain. The CDR3 extends over 15 amino acids. Germline CDR1 is SEHNR and CDR2 is FQNEAQ (reference sequence). Trimming shortened V by 5 bases and J by 4 bases, and 15 bases separated the two germline ends.

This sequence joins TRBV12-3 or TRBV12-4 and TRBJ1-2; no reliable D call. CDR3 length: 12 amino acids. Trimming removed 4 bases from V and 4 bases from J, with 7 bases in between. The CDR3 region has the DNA TGTGCCAGCAGTTATGAAGGCTATGGCTACACCTTC. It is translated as CASSYEGYGYTF.

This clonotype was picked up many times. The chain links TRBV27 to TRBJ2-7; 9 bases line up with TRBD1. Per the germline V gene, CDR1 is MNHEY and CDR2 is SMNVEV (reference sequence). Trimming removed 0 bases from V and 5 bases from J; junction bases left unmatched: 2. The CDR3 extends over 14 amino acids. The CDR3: CASSLSGQGHEQYF. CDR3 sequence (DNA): TGTGCCAGCAGTTTATCGGGACAGGGCCACGAGCAGTACTTC.

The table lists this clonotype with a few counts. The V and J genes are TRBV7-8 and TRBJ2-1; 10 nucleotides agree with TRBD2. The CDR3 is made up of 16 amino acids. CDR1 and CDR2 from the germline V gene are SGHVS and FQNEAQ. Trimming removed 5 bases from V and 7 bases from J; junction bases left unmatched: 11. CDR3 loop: CASSVIGLAGVNEQFF. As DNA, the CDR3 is TGTGCCAGCAGCGTCATAGGGCTAGCGGGAGTTAATGAGCAGTTCTTC.

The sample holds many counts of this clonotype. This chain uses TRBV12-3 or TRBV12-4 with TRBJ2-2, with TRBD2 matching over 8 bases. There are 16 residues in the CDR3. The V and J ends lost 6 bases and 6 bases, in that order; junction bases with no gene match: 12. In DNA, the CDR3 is TGTGCCAGCAGCCAACCCCCGGGGGGGGTATCCGGGGAGCTGTTTTTT. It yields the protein CASSQPPGGVSGELFF.

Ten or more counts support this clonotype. Here the CDR3 reads CASSFKVGPNEQFF. CDR3 bases: TGTGCCAGCAGCTTTAAAGTAGGCCCCAATGAGCAGTTCTTC. The V gene is TRBV7-2, the J gene TRBJ2-1; D unresolved. CDR3 length: 14 residues. Germline V gene data show CDR1 as SGHTA and CDR2 as FQGNSA. V was trimmed by 3 bases and J by 6 bases, leaving 12 bases between them.

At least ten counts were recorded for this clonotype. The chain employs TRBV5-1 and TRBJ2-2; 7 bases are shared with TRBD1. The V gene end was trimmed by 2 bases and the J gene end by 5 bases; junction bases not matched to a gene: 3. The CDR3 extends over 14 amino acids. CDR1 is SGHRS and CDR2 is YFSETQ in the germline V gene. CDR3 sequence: CASSLQGQTGELFF. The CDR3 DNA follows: TGCGCCAGCAGCTTACAGGGGCAAACCGGGGAGCTGTTTTTT.

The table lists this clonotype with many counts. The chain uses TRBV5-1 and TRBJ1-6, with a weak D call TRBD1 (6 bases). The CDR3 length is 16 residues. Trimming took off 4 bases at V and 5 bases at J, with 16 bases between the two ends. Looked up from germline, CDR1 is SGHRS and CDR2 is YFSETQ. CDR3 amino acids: CASSPGAGRDNSPLHF. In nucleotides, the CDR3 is TGCGCCAGCAGCCCAGGGGCAGGGCGTGATAATTCACCCCTCCACTTT.

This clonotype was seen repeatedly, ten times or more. The chain's CDR3 is CASSQDLWAGETQYF. The DNA for the CDR3 is TGTGCCAGCAGCCAAGATCTCTGGGCAGGAGAGACCCAGTACTTC. The genes are TRBV3-1 and TRBJ2-5; D not resolved. The CDR3 is 15 amino acids. Trimming stripped 0 bases from V and 4 bases from J, with 12 bases between. Germline values: CDR1 LGHDT, CDR2 YNNKEL (reference sequence).

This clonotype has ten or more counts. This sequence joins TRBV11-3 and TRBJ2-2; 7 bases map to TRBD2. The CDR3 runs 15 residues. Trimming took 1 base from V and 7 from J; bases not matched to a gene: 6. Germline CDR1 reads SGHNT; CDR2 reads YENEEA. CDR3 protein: CASSLGGRAVGELFF. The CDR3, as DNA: TGTGCCAGCAGCTTAGGCGGGAGAGCGGTCGGGGAGCTGTTTTTT.

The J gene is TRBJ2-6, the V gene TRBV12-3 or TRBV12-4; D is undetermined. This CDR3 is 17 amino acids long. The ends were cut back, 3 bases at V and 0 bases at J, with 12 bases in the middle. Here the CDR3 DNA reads TGTGCCAGCAGTTTCGGTTTCCGATTCTCTGGGGCCAACGTCCTGACTTTC. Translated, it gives CASSFGFRFSGANVLTF.

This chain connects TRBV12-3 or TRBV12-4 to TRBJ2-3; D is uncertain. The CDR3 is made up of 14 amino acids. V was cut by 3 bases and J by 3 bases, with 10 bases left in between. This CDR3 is CASSLGLQTDTQYF. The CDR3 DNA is TGTGCCAGCAGTTTGGGCCTGCAAACAGATACGCAGTATTTT.

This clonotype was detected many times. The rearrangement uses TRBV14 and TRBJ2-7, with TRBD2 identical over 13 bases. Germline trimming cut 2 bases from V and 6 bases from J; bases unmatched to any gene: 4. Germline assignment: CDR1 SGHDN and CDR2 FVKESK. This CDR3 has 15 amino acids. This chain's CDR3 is CASSQLGLAGFEQYF. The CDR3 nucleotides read TGTGCCAGCAGCCAACTGGGACTAGCGGGATTCGAGCAGTACTTC. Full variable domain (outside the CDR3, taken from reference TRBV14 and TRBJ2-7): EAGVTQFPSHSVIEKGQTVTLRCDPISGHDNLYWYRRVMGKEIKFLLHFVKESKQDESGMPNNRFLAERTGGTYSTLKVQPAELEDSGVYFCASSQLGLAGFEQYFGPGTRLTVT.